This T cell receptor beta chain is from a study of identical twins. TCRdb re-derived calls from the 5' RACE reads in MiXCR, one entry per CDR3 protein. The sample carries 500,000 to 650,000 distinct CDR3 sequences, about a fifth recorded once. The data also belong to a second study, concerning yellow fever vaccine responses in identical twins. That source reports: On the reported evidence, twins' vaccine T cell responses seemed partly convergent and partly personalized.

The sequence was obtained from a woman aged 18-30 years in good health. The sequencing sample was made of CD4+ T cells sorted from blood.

The CDR3 protein is CASSRTGGAQFF. The CDR3 region has the DNA TGTGCCAGCAGCAGAACGGGGGGCGCGCAGTTCTTC. The V and J genes are TRBV11-3 and TRBJ2-1, with D possibly TRBD2 on 7 matching bases. The CDR3 consists of 12 residues. Germline V gene lookup returns CDR1 SGHNT and CDR2 YENEEA. Trimming pared 5 bases from V and 12 bases from J, leaving 14 bases between.